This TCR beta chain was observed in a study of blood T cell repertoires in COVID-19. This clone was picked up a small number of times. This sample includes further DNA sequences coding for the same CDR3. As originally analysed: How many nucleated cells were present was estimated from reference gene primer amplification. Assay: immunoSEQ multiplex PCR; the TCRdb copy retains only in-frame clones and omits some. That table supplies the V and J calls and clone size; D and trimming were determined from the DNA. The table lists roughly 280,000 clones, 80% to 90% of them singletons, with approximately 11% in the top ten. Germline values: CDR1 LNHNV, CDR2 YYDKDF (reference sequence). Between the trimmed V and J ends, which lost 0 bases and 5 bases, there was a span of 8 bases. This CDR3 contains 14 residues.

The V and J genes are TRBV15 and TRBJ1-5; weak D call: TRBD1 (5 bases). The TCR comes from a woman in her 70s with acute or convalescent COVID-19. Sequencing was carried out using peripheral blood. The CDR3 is CATSRERGYQPQHF. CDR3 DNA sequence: TGTGCCACCAGCAGAGAAAGGGGTTATCAGCCCCAGCATTTT.